This T cell receptor (beta chain) is from a study of T cell responses to AZD1222 COVID-19 vaccine. TCRdb's copy holds only in-frame clones and misses some; the assay was immunoSEQ multiplex PCR. The sample yields roughly 80,000 clones, more than 90% seen once. This TCR was sampled from an adult in good health. Sequences were derived from peripheral blood, sampled on day 0 of AZD1222 vaccination.

The CDR3 nucleotides are TGTGCCAGCAGCCAAGTGGAAGCCAGGGGGTATAGTGAAAAACTGTTTTTT. It yields the protein CASSQVEARGYSEKLFF. This chain links TRBV3-1 (or the pseudogene TRBV3-2) with TRBJ1-4, with 7 nucleotides matching TRBD1. Germline CDR1 and CDR2: LGHDT and YNNKEL (reference sequence). The V and J ends lost 1 base and 7 bases, in that order; junction bases with no gene match: 12. CDR3 length equals 17 residues.